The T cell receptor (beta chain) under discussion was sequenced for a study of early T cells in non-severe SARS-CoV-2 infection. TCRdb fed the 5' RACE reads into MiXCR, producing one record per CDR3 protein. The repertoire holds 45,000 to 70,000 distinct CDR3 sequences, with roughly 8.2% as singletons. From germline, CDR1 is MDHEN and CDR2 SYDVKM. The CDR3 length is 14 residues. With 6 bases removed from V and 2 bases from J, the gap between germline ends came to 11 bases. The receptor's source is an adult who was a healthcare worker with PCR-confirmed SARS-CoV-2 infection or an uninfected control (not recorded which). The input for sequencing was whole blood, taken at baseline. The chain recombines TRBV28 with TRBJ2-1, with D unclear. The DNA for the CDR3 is TGTGCCAGCAGCCGGGCGGAACCCTACAATGAGCAGTTCTTC. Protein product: CASSRAEPYNEQFF.